This T cell receptor beta chain was profiled in a study of control samples from healthy donors and cancer patients. The CDR3 contains 12 residues. Trimming took 7 bases from V and 7 from J, leaving 14 bases between them. From germline, CDR1 is SNHLY and CDR2 FYNNEI. Only in-frame clones appear in the TCRdb table, and some are missing; sequencing was by immunoSEQ multiplex PCR. The sample lists 80,000 to 85,000 clones, about 88% occurring once. V gene TRBV2 combines with J gene TRBJ2-7; D might be TRBD2 (5 bases). This sequence was found in a woman in her 50s in good health. The sample was blood. CDR3 coding DNA: TGTGCCAGCACATTGTCCCGGAGGGAGCAGTACTTC. The encoded protein is CASTLSRREQYF.